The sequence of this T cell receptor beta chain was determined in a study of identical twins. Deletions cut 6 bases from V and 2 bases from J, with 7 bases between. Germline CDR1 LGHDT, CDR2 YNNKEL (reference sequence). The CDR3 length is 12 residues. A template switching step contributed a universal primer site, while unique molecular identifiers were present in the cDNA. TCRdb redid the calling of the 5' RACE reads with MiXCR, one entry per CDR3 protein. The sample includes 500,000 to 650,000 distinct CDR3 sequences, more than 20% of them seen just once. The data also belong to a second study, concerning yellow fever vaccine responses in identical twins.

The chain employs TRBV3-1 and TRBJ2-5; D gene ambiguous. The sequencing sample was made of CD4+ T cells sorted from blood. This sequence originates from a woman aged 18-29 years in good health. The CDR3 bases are TGTGCCAGCAGGGCGGCACAAGAGACCCAGTACTTC. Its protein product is CASRAAQETQYF.